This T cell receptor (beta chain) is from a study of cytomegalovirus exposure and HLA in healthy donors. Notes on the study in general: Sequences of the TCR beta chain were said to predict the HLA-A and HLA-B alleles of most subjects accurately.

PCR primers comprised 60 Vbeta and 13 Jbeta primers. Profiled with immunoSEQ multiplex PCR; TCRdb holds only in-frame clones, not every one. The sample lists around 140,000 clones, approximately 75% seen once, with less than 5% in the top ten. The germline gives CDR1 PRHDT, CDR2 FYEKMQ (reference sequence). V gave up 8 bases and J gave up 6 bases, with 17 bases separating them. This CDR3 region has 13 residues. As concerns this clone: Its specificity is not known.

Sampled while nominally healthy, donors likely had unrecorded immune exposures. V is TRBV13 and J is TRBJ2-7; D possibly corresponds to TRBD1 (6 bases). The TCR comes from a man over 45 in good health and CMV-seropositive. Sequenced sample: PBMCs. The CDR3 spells CASQAAGTPEQYF. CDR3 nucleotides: TGTGCCAGCCAAGCTGCAGGGACACCCGAGCAGTACTTC.